This T cell receptor (beta chain) was documented in a study of T cell repertoires in breast cancer. This clonotype has a handful of counts. Blocking oligonucleotides added to a second nested PCR suppressed unpaired genes. MiXCR, applied by TCRdb to the emulsion pairing reads, yields one record per CDR3 protein. The table shows about 40,000 distinct CDR3 sequences, with around 45% occurring only once. The expanded emulsion RT-PCR method captured paired alpha and beta chains from CD8+ T cells. Germline V gives CDR1 MGHRA, CDR2 YSYEKL. The CDR3 has 16 amino acids. Trimming cost V 6 bases and J 2 bases; bases outside gene matches: 9.

Sample: CD8+ T cells. The chain combines TRBV4-1 with TRBJ2-3; 9 bases line up with TRBD2. This clonotype was sampled from a pool of human donors with breast cancer or a healthy control (not recorded which). CDR3 sequence reads: CASRRSPSGDTDTQYF. CDR3 DNA sequence: TGCGCCAGCAGAAGGTCCCCTAGCGGGGACACAGATACGCAGTATTTT.